This TCR beta chain was sequenced for a study of blood T cell repertoires in COVID-19 (dated by TCRdb to 2019 to 2021). Study-wide context: The collaborator samples originated in the United States, Italy and Spain and spanned the acute and convalescent phases of COVID-19. A de-identified subject ID, COVID-19 status, age in years and sex were almost always included in the sample metadata. The material from the prospective study consisted of cDNA or gDNA derived from T cells, B-cell-depleted T cells, or PBMCs. Deeply sampled blood TCRbeta repertoires from subjects exposed to, actively infected with, or recovered from COVID-19 were included in the dataset. Samples were obtained from the ongoing ImmuneRACE study (first 160 participants) and from about 1,300 subjects provided by 6 global collaborators. The repertoires were made available in a free public database intended to serve as a resource for research on the immune response to SARS-CoV-2. Where available, HLA class I and class II types were taken from metadata supplied by the sample provider and were not determined by assay-based typing. Overall study results and their limits: How much clinical and demographic metadata was included differed by source and by participant, and the metadata was provided uncurated.

Points on this clone: What this receptor recognizes is not known. No quality values exist for individual bases; no much larger clone is one base distant.

TCRbeta CDR3 regions were amplified from genomic DNA using the immunoSEQ Assay, a bias-controlled multiplex PCR. The original methods were these. The number of nucleated cells in each sample was estimated by amplification of reference gene primers within the assay. To quantify the absolute abundance of each unique TCRbeta CDR3 rearrangement, sequence reads were collapsed and filtered. For each sample, productive Simpson clonality was calculated by taking the square root of Simpson's diversity index across productive rearrangements. The clones in this table, taken by TCRdb from immuneACCESS, are in-frame only. Not every clone is retained; where verified, under half of the shortfall comes from an unresolved V gene, and the cause of the rest is unknown. V, J and clone size are taken as reported in that table, and D and trimming were inferred from the DNA itself. The sample data list approximately 330,000 clones, and about nine tenths of these were observed just once. Of the sample, approximately 9.9% falls within the top ten clones.

V loses 2 bases at its end and J loses 1 base; junction bases beyond the gene matches: 8. Taken from cysteine to phenylalanine, the CDR3 has 16 residues. Only the CDR3 DNA is retained, 48 bases long and in frame from the first base. From a lookup of the germline V gene (reference sequence), CDR1 and CDR2 are SGHKS and YYEKEE. In Seattle, one collaborating source enrolled patients while the infection was active and tracked those patients longitudinally over the course of disease. Each collaborating institution followed its own protocols to collect whole blood in K2EDTA tubes. Collaborator samples were shipped for TCRbeta analysis as frozen whole blood, isolated PBMCs, or DNA extracted from either sample type.

The TCR was taken from a man aged 30 to 45 with COVID-19, enrolled during active disease. Sequences were obtained from peripheral blood. Recombination joined TRBV5-5 with TRBJ1-1, with 7 bases in between that match TRBD1. The CDR3 region reads CASSFETGLWNTEAFF. The nucleotides read TGTGCCAGCAGCTTTGAGACAGGGCTATGGAACACTGAAGCTTTCTTT.